Below are 10 T cell receptor beta chains sequenced from a single sample in a study of blood T cell repertoires in COVID-19. Using immunoSEQ multiplex PCR, the repertoire was profiled, and TCRdb retains in-frame clones only, with some absent. The sample yields 300,000 to 350,000 clones, 80% to 90% seen once. Input material: PBMCs or T cells enriched from blood (not recorded which). The receptors were gathered from a young woman who had recovered from COVID-19.

The chain has TRBV19 and TRBJ1-1; 8 bases map to TRBD1. CDR3 size: 16 residues. Looked up from germline, CDR1 is LNHDA and CDR2 is SQIVND (reference sequence). V was clipped by 3 bases and J by 0 bases; unmatched bases: 6. The CDR3 region has the DNA TGTGCCAGTAGTATTCAGGGGGCTCACATGAACACTGAAGCTTTCTTT. Its translation: CASSIQGAHMNTEAFF.

In its sample, this clone was seen once. V gene TRBV4-3 combines with J gene TRBJ1-1; no reliable D call. V gave up 2 bases and J gave up 1 base, with 11 bases separating them. Germline V lookup: CDR1 LGHNA, CDR2 YSLEER. There are 15 residues in the CDR3. The CDR3 is CASSQRTGANTEAFF. In DNA, the CDR3 is TGCGCCAGCAGCCAACGGACGGGAGCGAACACTGAAGCTTTCTTT.

The rearrangement uses TRBV5-1 and TRBJ2-1; the match to TRBD2 covers 10 bases. Germline CDR1 reads SGHRS; CDR2 reads YFSETQ. This CDR3 spans 15 amino acids. V gave up 7 bases and J gave up 10 bases; unmatched junction bases: 14. CDR3 in DNA: TGCGCCAGCCTTAAAAGCGGGGGGGCCTTCTCCGAGCAGTTCTTC. It specifies CASLKSGGAFSEQFF.

The chain uses TRBV7-3 and TRBJ1-1, with D unresolved. Between the trimmed V and J ends, which lost 1 base and 7 bases, there was a span of 10 bases. Germline-derived CDR1 and CDR2 are SGHTA and FQGTGA. The CDR3 consists of 13 residues. The CDR3, as DNA: TGTGCCAGCAGCTTAAATGCGGGAGGTGAAGCTTTCTTT. Its protein product is CASSLNAGGEAFF.

This chain connects TRBV4-1 to TRBJ2-2; D is perhaps TRBD2 (5 bases). In germline, CDR1 is MGHRA, CDR2 YSYEKL. V was trimmed by 6 bases and J by 0 bases, leaving 11 bases between them. The CDR3 runs 15 residues. Written as DNA, the CDR3 is TGCGCCAGCAGGGCCGTCGGGGCGAACACCGGGGAGCTGTTTTTT. Amino acids: CASRAVGANTGELFF.

The chain joins TRBV19 to TRBJ2-2; D call uncertain. This CDR3 spans 14 amino acids. The germline V gene encodes CDR1 LNHDA and CDR2 SQIVND (reference sequence). Deletions cut 3 bases from V and 6 bases from J, with 11 bases between. The DNA of the CDR3 is TGTGCCAGTAGTATCGGGTCCCTATCCGGGGAGCTGTTTTTT. Its translation is CASSIGSLSGELFF.

The rearrangement uses TRBV3-1 (or the pseudogene TRBV3-2) and TRBJ2-7, with 7 nucleotides matching TRBD1. The CDR3 contains 15 residues. Trimming removed 4 bases from V and 1 base from J; junction bases left unmatched: 7. CDR1 is LGHDT and CDR2 is YNNKEL in the germline V gene (reference sequence). As DNA, the CDR3 is TGTGCCAGCAGCCTGGGGACAGAGAGTTCCTACGAGCAGTACTTC. It specifies CASSLGTESSYEQYF.

This clone was counted a few times. This chain links TRBV5-1 with TRBJ1-1; possible D gene TRBD1, 5 bases. CDR1 SGHRS and CDR2 YFSETQ come from the germline V gene. Trimming pared 3 bases from V and 4 bases from J, leaving 16 bases between. The CDR3 sequence is 15 residues long. CDR3 residues: CASSWSAGLGTEAFF. In DNA, the CDR3 is TGCGCCAGCAGCTGGTCCGCAGGGCTGGGCACTGAAGCTTTCTTT.

The chain couples TRBV11-2 to TRBJ1-4, with 8 bases aligning to TRBD1. Looked up from germline, CDR1 is SGHAT and CDR2 is FQNNGV. This CDR3 is 14 amino acids long. With 5 bases clipped from V and 6 bases from J, the junction kept 5 bases outside the gene matches. The CDR3 sequence is CASSPGQGYEKLFF. CDR3 sequence (DNA): TGTGCCAGCAGCCCCGGACAGGGTTATGAAAAACTGTTTTTT.

The chain employs TRBV19 and TRBJ2-7; 12 nucleotides match TRBD2. Germline CDR1 LNHDA, CDR2 SQIVND (reference sequence). This CDR3 region has 16 residues. With V trimmed by 10 bases and J by 2 bases, 12 bases remained unmatched. CDR3 DNA sequence: TGTGCCACCCAAGGAACTAGCGGGGGGCCAACCTACGAGCAGTACTTC. This gives the protein CATQGTSGGPTYEQYF.